This record looks at one TCR beta chain sequence and its context. Its antigen is unidentified. A much larger clone lies one base from this, so it may be a read error. The sample comes from a study of Graves' ophthalmopathy and Graves' hyperthyroidism. Findings and caveats of the study: Among thyroid clonotypes expanded above 0.001 frequency, most also appeared in blood. Prediction of ophthalmopathy progression reached 70.59% sensitivity and roughly 72% specificity.

V shed 5 bases and J shed 10 bases, with 20 bases lying between them. From germline, CDR1 is DFQATT and CDR2 SNEGSKA (reference sequence). The CDR3 totals 13 residues. Amplified material comprised TCR beta CDR3 regions derived from RNA transcripts. An opening RT-PCR round employed HTBI primers and preceded a second-round multiplex PCR. Via MiXCR, TCRdb re-called the multiplex PCR reads, giving one row per CDR3 protein. Found here are 1 million to 1.3 million distinct CDR3 sequences, 35% to 40% of them singletons; the top ten hold 11%. V gene TRBV20-1 combines with J gene TRBJ1-1; TRBD1 is a possible D gene (6 bases). Sequenced material: peripheral blood or thyroid tissue (not recorded which). The clonotype comes from an adult man with Graves' hyperthyroidism. CDR3 nucleotides: TGCAGTGCTGCCGAGACAGGCCGCTCTGCAGCTTTCTTT. This sequence encodes CSAAETGRSAAFF.